This section outlines one T cell receptor (beta chain) sequence together with its context. The antigen is not known. This entry comes from a study of Ad26.COV2.S vaccination and SARS-CoV-2 variants. Study details: Donor joined the COV1001 Ad26.COV2.S trial arm. Recipients of Ad26.COV2.S got it intramuscularly, once or twice 56 days apart. Whole-study findings and limits: Vaccine and placebo recipients had comparable breadth of non-spike TCRs.

Profiled with immunoSEQ multiplex PCR; TCRdb holds only in-frame clones, not every one. Altogether roughly 330,000 clones are present, 85% to 90% being singletons, with the ten largest covering 4.5% to 5.5%. As for treatment: over 15 received Ad26.COV2.S at low or high dose, single or two shots; 5 received placebo; per-sample allocation not given. Collection of samples fell on day 63 after the first vaccine or placebo injection. CDR1 and CDR2 (germline): MNHEY, SVGAGI. The CDR3 sequence is 14 residues long. V lost 11 bases to trimming and J lost 2 bases, with 19 bases between them. This chain joins TRBV6-5 and TRBJ2-7; tentative D call: TRBD1 (6 bases). The sample was peripheral blood, taken in a trial of Ad26.COV2.S vaccine versus placebo. The TCR was taken from a person aged 18-60 years who received the Ad26.COV2.S COVID-19 vaccine or a placebo. CDR3 nucleotide sequence: TGTGCCTGTTTTTCGCCAGGGGCCCCCTACGAGCAGTACTTC. It yields the protein CACFSPGAPYEQYF.